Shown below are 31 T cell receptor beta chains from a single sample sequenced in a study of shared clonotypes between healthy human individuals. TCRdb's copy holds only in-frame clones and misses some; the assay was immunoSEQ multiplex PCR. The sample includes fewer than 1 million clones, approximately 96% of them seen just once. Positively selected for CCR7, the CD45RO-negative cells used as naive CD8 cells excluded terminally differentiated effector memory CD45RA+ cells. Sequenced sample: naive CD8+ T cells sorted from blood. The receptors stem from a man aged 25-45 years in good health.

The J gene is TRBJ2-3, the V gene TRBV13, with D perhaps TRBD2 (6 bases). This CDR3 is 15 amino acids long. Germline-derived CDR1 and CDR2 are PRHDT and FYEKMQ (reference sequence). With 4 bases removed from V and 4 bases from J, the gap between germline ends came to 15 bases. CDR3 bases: TGTGCCAGCAGCTCCGGGCGGGATAAGTCAGATACGCAGTATTTT. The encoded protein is CASSSGRDKSDTQYF.

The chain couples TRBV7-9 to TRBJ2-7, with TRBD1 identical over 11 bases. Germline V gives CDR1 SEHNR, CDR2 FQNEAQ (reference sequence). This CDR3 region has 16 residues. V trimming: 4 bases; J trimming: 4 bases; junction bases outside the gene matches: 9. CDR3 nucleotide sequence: TGTGCCAGCAGCTCAGAGACCCGGGACAGGGGGTACGAGCAGTACTTC. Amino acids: CASSSETRDRGYEQYF.

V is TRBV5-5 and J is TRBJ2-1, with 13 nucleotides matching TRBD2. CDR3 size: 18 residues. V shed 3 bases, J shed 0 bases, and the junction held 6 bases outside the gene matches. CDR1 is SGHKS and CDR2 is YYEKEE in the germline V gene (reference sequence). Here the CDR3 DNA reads TGTGCCAGCAGCTCGGGACTAGCGGGACCCCACTCCTACAATGAGCAGTTCTTC. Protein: CASSSGLAGPHSYNEQFF.

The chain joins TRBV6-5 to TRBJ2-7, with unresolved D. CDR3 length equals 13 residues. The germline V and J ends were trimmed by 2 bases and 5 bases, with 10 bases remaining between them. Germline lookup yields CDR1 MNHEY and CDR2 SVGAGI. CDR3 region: CASSYRAIDEQYF. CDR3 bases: TGTGCCAGCAGTTACAGGGCGATTGACGAGCAGTACTTC.

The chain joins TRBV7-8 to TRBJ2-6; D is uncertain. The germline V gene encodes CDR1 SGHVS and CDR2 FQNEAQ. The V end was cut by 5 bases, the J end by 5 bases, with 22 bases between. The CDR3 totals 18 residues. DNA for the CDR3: TGTGCCAGCAGCGCCCTCGCTTACCCACAAAGTCGGGCCAACGTCCTGACTTTC. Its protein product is CASSALAYPQSRANVLTF.

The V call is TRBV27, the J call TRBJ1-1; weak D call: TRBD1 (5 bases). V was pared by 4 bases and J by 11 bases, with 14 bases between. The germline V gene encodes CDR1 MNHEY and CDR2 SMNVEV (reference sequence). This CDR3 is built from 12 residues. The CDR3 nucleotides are TGTGCCAGCAGTTCTCTCGGGACGAGGGCTTTCTTT. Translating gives CASSSLGTRAFF.

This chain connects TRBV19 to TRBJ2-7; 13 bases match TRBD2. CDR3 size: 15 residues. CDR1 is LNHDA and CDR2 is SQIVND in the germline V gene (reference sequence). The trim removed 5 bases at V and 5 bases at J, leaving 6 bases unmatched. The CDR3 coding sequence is TGTGCCAGTAGTCCGACTAGCGGGAGGACCCACGAGCAGTACTTC. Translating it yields CASSPTSGRTHEQYF.

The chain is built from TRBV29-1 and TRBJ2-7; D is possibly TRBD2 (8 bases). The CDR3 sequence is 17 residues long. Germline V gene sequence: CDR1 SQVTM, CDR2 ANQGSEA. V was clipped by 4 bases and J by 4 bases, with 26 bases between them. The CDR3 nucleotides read TGCAGCGTTGTGACCGGACAGGCGGGACTAGACCCATACGAGCAGTACTTC. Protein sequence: CSVVTGQAGLDPYEQYF.

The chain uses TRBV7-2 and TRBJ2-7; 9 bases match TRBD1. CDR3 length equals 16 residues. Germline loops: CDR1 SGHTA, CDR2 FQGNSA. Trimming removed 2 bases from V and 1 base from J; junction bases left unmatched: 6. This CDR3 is CASSLSGTGISYEQYF. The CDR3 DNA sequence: TGTGCCAGCAGCTTATCCGGGACAGGGATTTCCTACGAGCAGTACTTC.

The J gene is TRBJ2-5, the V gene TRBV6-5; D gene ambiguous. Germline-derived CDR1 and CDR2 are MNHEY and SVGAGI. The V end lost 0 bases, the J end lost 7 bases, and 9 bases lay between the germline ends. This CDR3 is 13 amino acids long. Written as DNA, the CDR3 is TGTGCCAGCAGTTACTCTGATACGGGGACCCAGTACTTC. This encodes CASSYSDTGTQYF.

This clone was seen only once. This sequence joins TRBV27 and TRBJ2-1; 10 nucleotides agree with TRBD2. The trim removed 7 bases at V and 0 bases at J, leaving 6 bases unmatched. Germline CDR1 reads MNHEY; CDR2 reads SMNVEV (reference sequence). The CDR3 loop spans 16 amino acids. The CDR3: CASTTAGGSSYNEQFF. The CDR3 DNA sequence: TGTGCCAGCACTACAGCGGGAGGGAGCTCCTACAATGAGCAGTTCTTC.

The CDR3 DNA is TGCAGCGTTGCCTTGACAGACACAGATACGCAGTATTTT. Translation: CSVALTDTDTQYF. The chain recombines TRBV29-1 with TRBJ2-3; perhaps TRBD1 as D (5 bases). The CDR3 is made up of 13 amino acids. CDR1 is SQVTM and CDR2 is ANQGSEA in the germline V gene. V lost 4 bases and J 2 bases, leaving 10 bases between the germline ends.

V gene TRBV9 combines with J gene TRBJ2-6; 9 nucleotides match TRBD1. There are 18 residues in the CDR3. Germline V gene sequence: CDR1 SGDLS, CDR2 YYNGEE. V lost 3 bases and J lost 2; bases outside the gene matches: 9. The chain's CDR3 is CASSESKTGGPGANVLTF. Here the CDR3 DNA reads TGTGCCAGCAGCGAATCAAAAACAGGGGGCCCTGGGGCCAACGTCCTGACTTTC.

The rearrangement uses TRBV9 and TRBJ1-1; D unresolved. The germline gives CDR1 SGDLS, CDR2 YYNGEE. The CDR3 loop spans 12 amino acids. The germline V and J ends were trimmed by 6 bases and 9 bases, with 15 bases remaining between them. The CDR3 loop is CASTPRWGKAFF. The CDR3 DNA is TGTGCCAGCACCCCTAGGTGGGGTAAAGCTTTCTTT.

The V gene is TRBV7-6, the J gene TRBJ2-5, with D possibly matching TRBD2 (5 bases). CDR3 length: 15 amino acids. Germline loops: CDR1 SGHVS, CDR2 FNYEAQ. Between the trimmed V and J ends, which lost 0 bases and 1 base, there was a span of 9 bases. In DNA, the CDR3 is TGTGCCAGCAGCTTAGCGCACGGGATCCAAGAGACCCAGTACTTC. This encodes CASSLAHGIQETQYF. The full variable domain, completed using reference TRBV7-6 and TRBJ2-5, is GAGVSQSPRYKVTKRGQDVALRCDPISGHVSLYWYRQALGQGPEFLTYFNYEAQQDKSGLPNDRFSAERPEGSISTLTIQRTEQRDSAMYRCASSLAHGIQETQYFGPGTRLLVL.

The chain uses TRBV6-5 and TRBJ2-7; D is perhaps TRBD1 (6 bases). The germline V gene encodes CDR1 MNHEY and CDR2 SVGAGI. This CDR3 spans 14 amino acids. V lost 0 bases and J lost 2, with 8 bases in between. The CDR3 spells CASSYSNRAYEQYF. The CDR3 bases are TGTGCCAGCAGTTACTCGAACAGGGCCTACGAGCAGTACTTC.

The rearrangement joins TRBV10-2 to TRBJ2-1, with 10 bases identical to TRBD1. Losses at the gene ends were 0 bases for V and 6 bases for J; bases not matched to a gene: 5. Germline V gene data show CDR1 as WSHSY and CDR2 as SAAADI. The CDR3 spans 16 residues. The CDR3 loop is CASSESGQGVGNEQFF. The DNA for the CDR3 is TGCGCCAGCAGTGAGTCCGGACAGGGGGTGGGCAATGAGCAGTTCTTC.

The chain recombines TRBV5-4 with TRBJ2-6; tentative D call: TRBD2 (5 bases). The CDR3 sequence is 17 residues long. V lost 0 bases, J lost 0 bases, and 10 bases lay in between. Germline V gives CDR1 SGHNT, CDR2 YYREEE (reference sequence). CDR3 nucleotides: TGTGCCAGCAGCTTGGATGCGGGTCCCTCTGGGGCCAACGTCCTGACTTTC. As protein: CASSLDAGPSGANVLTF.

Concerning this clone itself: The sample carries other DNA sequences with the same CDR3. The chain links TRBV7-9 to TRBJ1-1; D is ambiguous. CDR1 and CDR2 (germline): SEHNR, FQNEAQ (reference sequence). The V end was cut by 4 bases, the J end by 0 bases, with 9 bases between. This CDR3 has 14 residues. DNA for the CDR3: TGTGCCAGCAGCTCAGCCCAGTTGAACACTGAAGCTTTCTTT. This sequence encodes CASSSAQLNTEAFF.

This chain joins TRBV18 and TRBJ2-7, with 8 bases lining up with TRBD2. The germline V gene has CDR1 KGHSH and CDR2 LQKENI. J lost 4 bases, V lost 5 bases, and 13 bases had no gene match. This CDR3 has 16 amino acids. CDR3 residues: CASSDISGSWVYEQYF. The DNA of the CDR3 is TGTGCCAGCTCAGATATAAGCGGGAGTTGGGTTTACGAGCAGTACTTC.

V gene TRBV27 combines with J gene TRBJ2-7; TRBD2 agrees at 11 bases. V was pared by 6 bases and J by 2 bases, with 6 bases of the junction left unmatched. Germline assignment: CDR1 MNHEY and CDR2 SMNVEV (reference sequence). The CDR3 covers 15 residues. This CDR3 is CASRYGTSGTYEQYF. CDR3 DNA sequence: TGTGCCAGCAGGTATGGGACTAGCGGTACCTACGAGCAGTACTTC.

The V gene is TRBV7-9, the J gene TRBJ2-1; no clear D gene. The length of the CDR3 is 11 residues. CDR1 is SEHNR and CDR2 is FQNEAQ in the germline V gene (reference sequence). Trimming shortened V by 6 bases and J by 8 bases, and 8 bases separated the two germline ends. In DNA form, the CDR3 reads TGTGCCAGCAGAAGCTGGGATGAGCAGTTCTTC. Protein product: CASRSWDEQFF.

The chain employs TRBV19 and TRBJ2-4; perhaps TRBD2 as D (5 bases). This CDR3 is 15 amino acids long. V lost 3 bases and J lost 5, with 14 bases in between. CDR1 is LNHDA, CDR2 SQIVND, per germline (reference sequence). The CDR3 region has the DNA TGTGCCAGTAGTATGAGGGATTCCCCCCAAAACATTCAGTACTTC. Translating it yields CASSMRDSPQNIQYF.

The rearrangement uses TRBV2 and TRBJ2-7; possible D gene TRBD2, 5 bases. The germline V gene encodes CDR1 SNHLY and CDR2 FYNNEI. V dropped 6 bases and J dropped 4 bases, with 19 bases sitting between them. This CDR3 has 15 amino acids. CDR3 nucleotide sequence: TGTGCCAGCAGGCGACCCACTACCGGGGATTACGAGCAGTACTTC. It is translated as CASRRPTTGDYEQYF.

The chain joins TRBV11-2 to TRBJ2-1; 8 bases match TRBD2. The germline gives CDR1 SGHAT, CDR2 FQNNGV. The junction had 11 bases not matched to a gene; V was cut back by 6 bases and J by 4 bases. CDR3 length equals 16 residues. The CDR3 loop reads CASSGSGKGFYNEQFF. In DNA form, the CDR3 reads TGTGCCAGCAGTGGTAGCGGGAAGGGCTTTTACAATGAGCAGTTCTTC.

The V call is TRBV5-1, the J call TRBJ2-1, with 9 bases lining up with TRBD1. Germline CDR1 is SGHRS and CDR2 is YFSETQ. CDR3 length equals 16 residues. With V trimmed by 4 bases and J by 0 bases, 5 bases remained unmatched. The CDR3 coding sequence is TGCGCCAGCAGCCAGACAGGGGGTCTCTCCTACAATGAGCAGTTCTTC. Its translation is CASSQTGGLSYNEQFF.

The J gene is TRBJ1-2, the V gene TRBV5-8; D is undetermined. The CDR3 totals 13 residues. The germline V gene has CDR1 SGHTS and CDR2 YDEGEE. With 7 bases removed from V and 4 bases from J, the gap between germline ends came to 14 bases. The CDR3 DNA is TGTGCCAGCCCGCAGGCCGTTGGCTATGGCTACACCTTC. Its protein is CASPQAVGYGYTF.

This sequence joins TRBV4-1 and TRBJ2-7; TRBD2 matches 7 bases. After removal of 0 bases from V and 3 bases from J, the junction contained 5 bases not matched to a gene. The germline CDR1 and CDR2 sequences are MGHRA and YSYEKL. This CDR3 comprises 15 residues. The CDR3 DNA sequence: TGCGCCAGCAGCCAAGAGGGAGGGAACGTCTACGAGCAGTACTTC. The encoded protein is CASSQEGGNVYEQYF.

CDR3 sequence reads: CASSGSASGTYNEQFF. In DNA form, the CDR3 reads TGTGCCAGCAGTGGCAGCGCTAGCGGGACTTACAATGAGCAGTTCTTC. The chain employs TRBV6-1 and TRBJ2-1; 9 bases fit TRBD2. Per germline, CDR1 MNHNS and CDR2 SASEGT. This CDR3 has 16 residues. J was trimmed by 4 bases and V by 4 bases; bases with no gene match: 8.

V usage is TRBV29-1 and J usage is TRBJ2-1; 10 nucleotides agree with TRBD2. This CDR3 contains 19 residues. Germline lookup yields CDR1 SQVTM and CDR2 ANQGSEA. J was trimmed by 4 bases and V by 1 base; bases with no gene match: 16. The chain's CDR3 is CSVEVWSGRDRAGYNEQFF. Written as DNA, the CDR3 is TGCAGCGTTGAAGTCTGGAGCGGGAGGGACAGAGCGGGGTACAATGAGCAGTTCTTC.

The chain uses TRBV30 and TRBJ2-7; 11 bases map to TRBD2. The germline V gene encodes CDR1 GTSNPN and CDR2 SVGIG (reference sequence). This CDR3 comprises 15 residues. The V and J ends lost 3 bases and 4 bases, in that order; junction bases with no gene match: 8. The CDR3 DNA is TGTGCCTGGAGACCGACTAGCGGGACCTTTTACGAGCAGTACTTC. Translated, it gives CAWRPTSGTFYEQYF.